This passage covers 32 T cell receptor beta chains from one sample sequenced in a study of control samples from healthy donors and cancer patients. Clones were read by immunoSEQ multiplex PCR, and TCRdb kept only the in-frame ones, dropping some. The top ten hold around 2.4% of the sample, which has roughly 150,000 clones, nearly 95% seen once. Source material: blood. The origin of the receptors is a man aged 45-65 years in good health.

J is TRBJ2-1 and V is TRBV4-2; no definite D call. Trimming shortened V by 4 bases and J by 11 bases, and 3 bases separated the two germline ends. CDR3 size: 9 residues. Germline V CDR1 and CDR2: LGHNA, YNFKEQ. Here the CDR3 reads CASSPQQFF. In DNA form, the CDR3 reads TGTGCCAGCAGCCCACAGCAGTTCTTC.

The chain uses TRBV10-2 and TRBJ2-3; perhaps TRBD2 as D (6 bases). The germline V gene has CDR1 WSHSY and CDR2 SAAADI. The CDR3 extends over 16 amino acids. Trimming cost V 0 bases and J 11 bases, with 21 bases left between them. CDR3 nucleotide sequence: TGCGCCAGCAGTGAGTCGTTTAGGGTGGGCCCCGGGGGGCAGTATTTT. It specifies CASSESFRVGPGGQYF.

This chain connects TRBV6-4 to TRBJ1-2; 9 bases fit TRBD1. Germline CDR1 MRHNA, CDR2 SNTAGT. With 3 bases clipped from V and 5 bases from J, the junction kept 1 base outside the gene matches. The CDR3 is 13 residues long. CDR3 amino acids: CASSEGQGYGYTF. The CDR3 DNA reads as TGTGCCAGCAGTGAGGGACAGGGTTATGGCTACACCTTC.

As regards this clone: Within the sample, other DNA sequences also encode this same CDR3. The gene calls are TRBV6-5 and TRBJ2-1; 9 bases align to TRBD2. V lost 2 bases to trimming and J lost 4 bases; unmatched junction nucleotides: 3. Germline V gene sequence: CDR1 MNHEY, CDR2 SVGAGI. This CDR3 is built from 15 residues. The CDR3 nucleotides read TGTGCCAGCAGTTACCGGCTAGCGGGGTACAATGAGCAGTTCTTC. It codes for CASSYRLAGYNEQFF.

This clone was recorded a few times. The chain carries TRBV4-2 and TRBJ2-7, with TRBD2 identical over 10 bases. CDR1 is LGHNA and CDR2 is YNFKEQ in the germline V gene. V lost 1 base, J lost 4 bases, and 4 bases stayed unmatched. The CDR3 covers 15 residues. In DNA form, the CDR3 reads TGTGCCAGCAGCCAAGCGGCTAGCGGGGGTTACGAGCAGTACTTC. Its translation is CASSQAASGGYEQYF.

V gene TRBV4-1 combines with J gene TRBJ2-1; 8 bases fit TRBD2. The germline CDR1 and CDR2 sequences are MGHRA and YSYEKL. This CDR3 has 14 residues. J was trimmed by 8 bases and V by 5 bases; bases with no gene match: 8. The CDR3 spells CASSLSGSSDEQFF. The CDR3 DNA sequence: TGCGCCAGCAGCTTGAGCGGGAGTTCCGATGAGCAGTTCTTC.

The chain has TRBV7-8 and TRBJ1-2; 7 bases align to TRBD1. The germline V gene encodes CDR1 SGHVS and CDR2 FQNEAQ. The CDR3 spans 15 residues. J lost 12 bases, V lost 0 bases, and 13 bases had no gene match. In nucleotides, the CDR3 is TGTGCCAGCAGCTTAGCGGGGGGACAGTGGGCATCTAACACCTTC. Translation: CASSLAGGQWASNTF. Drawing the rest from reference TRBV7-8 and TRBJ1-2, the complete variable domain is GAGVSQSPRYKVAKRGQDVALRCDPISGHVSLFWYQQALGQGPEFLTYFQNEAQLDKSGLPSDRFFAERPEGSVSTLKIQRTQQEDSAVYLCASSLAGGQWASNTFGSGTRLTVV.

The chain's CDR3 is CSASEQGEAFF. The CDR3 region has the DNA TGCAGCGCCTCCGAACAGGGGGAAGCTTTCTTT. The chain recombines TRBV29-1 with TRBJ1-1, with 7 positions matching TRBD1. The CDR3 sequence is 11 residues long. J gave up 8 bases and V 7 bases, and 7 bases lay outside the gene matches. Germline CDR1 reads SQVTM; CDR2 reads ANQGSEA.

This clone was detected only once. The rearrangement uses TRBV28 and TRBJ1-5; D perhaps matches TRBD1 (5 bases). The V and J ends lost 8 bases and 11 bases respectively, with 19 bases between them. The CDR3 loop spans 13 amino acids. Germline-derived CDR1 and CDR2 are MDHEN and SYDVKM. The CDR3 DNA is TGTGCCAGCTGGGGCCTATTGGCGTTGGCCCAGCATTTT. The encoded protein is CASWGLLALAQHF.

V usage is TRBV7-2 and J usage is TRBJ2-5; D not certain. This CDR3 has 11 amino acids. Germline V gives CDR1 SGHTA, CDR2 FQGNSA. Trimming removed 2 bases from V and 7 bases from J, with 5 bases in between. CDR3 nucleotide sequence: TGTGCCAGCAGCTTATCTTGGACCCAGTACTTC. Its protein is CASSLSWTQYF. Full variable domain (remainder filled in from reference TRBV7-2 and TRBJ2-5): GAGVSQSPSNKVTEKGKDVELRCDPISGHTALYWYRQSLGQGLEFLIYFQGNSAPDKSGLPSDRFSAERTGGSVSTLTIQRTQQEDSAVYLCASSLSWTQYFGPGTRLLVL.

This chain uses TRBV27 with TRBJ2-3; tentatively, D is TRBD2 (5 bases). The CDR3 runs 15 residues. Deletions cut 8 bases from V and 2 bases from J, with 17 bases between. The germline V gene encodes CDR1 MNHEY and CDR2 SMNVEV (reference sequence). The CDR3 reads CASHQARDYTDTQYF. The CDR3 region has the DNA TGTGCCAGCCACCAAGCCCGGGATTACACAGATACGCAGTATTTT.

The genes are TRBV21-1 and TRBJ1-1; TRBD1 is the table's D call, not checked against the DNA. TRBV21-1 is a pseudogene locus. CDR3 length: 14 residues. CDR3 DNA sequence: TGTGCCAGCAGCAAGATGGCTGTGGACACTGAAGCTTTCTTT. It specifies CASSKMAVDTEAFF.

The gene calls are TRBV12-3 or TRBV12-4 and TRBJ1-1; D not certain. Trimming shortened V by 2 bases and J by 4 bases, and 8 bases separated the two germline ends. The CDR3 extends over 13 amino acids. CDR3 sequence reads: CASSLRAGTEAFF. CDR3 nucleotides: TGTGCCAGCAGTTTACGGGCTGGCACTGAAGCTTTCTTT.

The rearrangement uses TRBV6-6 and TRBJ2-1; either TRBD1 or TRBD2 may fit D (7 bases each). The length of the CDR3 is 16 residues. CDR1 MNHNY and CDR2 SVGAGI come from the germline V gene (reference sequence). Trimming cost V 2 bases and J 7 bases, with 18 bases left between them. CDR3 bases: TGTGCCAGCAGTTACCAGGGGGGGGCCCTGGGGAATGAGCAGTTCTTC. It codes for CASSYQGGALGNEQFF.

The chain has TRBV3-1 (or the pseudogene TRBV3-2) and TRBJ2-6; weak D call: TRBD1 (5 bases). The V end was cut by 1 base, the J end by 4 bases, with 11 bases between. There are 16 residues in the CDR3. The germline gives CDR1 LGHDT, CDR2 YNNKEL (reference sequence). CDR3 protein: CASSQGTPAGANVLTF. CDR3 nucleotide sequence: TGTGCCAGCAGCCAAGGGACACCAGCCGGGGCCAACGTCCTGACTTTC.

V gene TRBV5-1 combines with J gene TRBJ2-3; D perhaps matches TRBD1 (5 bases). Trimming shortened V by 0 bases and J by 4 bases, and 12 bases separated the two germline ends. Per germline, CDR1 SGHRS and CDR2 YFSETQ. The CDR3 is 15 amino acids. The CDR3 DNA reads as TGCGCCAGCAGCTTGGCCTTGGTGGGGCCAGATACGCAGTATTTT. Amino acids: CASSLALVGPDTQYF.

The CDR3 coding sequence is TGTGCCAGCACCACCCCACTGAGCACAGATACGCAGTATTTT. The encoded protein is CASTTPLSTDTQYF. The genes are TRBV6-6 and TRBJ2-3; D not resolved. The germline CDR1 and CDR2 sequences are MNHNY and SVGAGI (reference sequence). This CDR3 has 14 amino acids. V shed 7 bases and J shed 0 bases, with 11 bases lying between them.

The gene calls are TRBV28 and TRBJ2-3; 14 bases line up with TRBD2. Germline V CDR1 and CDR2: MDHEN, SYDVKM. The CDR3 contains 15 residues. V lost 6 bases and J lost 6; bases outside the gene matches: 5. Here the CDR3 DNA reads TGTGCCAGCAGGGACTGGACTAGCGGGAGGGATACGCAGTATTTT. Encoded protein: CASRDWTSGRDTQYF.

This chain links TRBV15 with TRBJ1-6; the D is unclear. V shed 0 bases and J shed 10 bases, with 13 bases lying between them. CDR1 and CDR2 (germline): LNHNV, YYDKDF (reference sequence). The CDR3 has 15 amino acids. CDR3 bases: TGTGCCACCAGCAGAGATCGGTCGATTGGATCACCCCTCCACTTT. Residues: CATSRDRSIGSPLHF.

This chain uses TRBV11-2 with TRBJ2-1; 8 bases are shared with TRBD1. Germline V gene lookup returns CDR1 SGHAT and CDR2 FQNNGV. The CDR3 runs 13 residues. The V gene end was trimmed by 6 bases and the J gene end by 7 bases; junction bases not matched to a gene: 5. This chain's CDR3 is CASSRDRRNEQFF. The CDR3 bases are TGTGCCAGCAGTCGGGACAGGAGGAATGAGCAGTTCTTC.

The chain is built from TRBV7-3 and TRBJ2-6; 7 bases fit TRBD2. CDR3 length: 18 residues. Germline values: CDR1 SGHTA, CDR2 FQGTGA. The V segment lost 4 bases and the J segment 1 base; nucleotides outside the gene matches: 10. In DNA, the CDR3 is TGTGCCAGCAGCTCCCACGGCGGGAGCCCTTCTGGGGCCAACGTCCTGACTTTC. Protein: CASSSHGGSPSGANVLTF.

The chain couples TRBV7-9 to TRBJ1-4; D is ambiguous. Trimming took 1 base from V and 3 from J, leaving 12 bases between them. The CDR3 has 16 residues. Germline CDR1 SEHNR, CDR2 FQNEAQ (reference sequence). CDR3 residues: CASSLEGRRSNEKLFF. The CDR3 DNA follows: TGTGCCAGCAGCTTAGAAGGTCGGCGGTCTAATGAAAAACTGTTTTTT.

This chain links TRBV2 with TRBJ2-3; TRBD1 matches 7 bases. Germline trimming cut 5 bases from V and 8 bases from J; bases unmatched to any gene: 10. The CDR3 covers 14 residues. CDR1 is SNHLY and CDR2 is FYNNEI in the germline V gene. The CDR3 DNA reads TGTGCCAGCAGTTCCCGGGACAGCTACATTACGCAGTATTTT. The encoded protein is CASSSRDSYITQYF.

The chain employs TRBV30 and TRBJ1-1; tentatively, D is TRBD1 (5 bases). CDR1 is GTSNPN, CDR2 SVGIG, per germline (reference sequence). V gave up 2 bases and J gave up 6 bases, with 10 bases separating them. The CDR3 has 12 amino acids. In DNA, the CDR3 is TGTGCCTGGAGTCCAAGGGGTCCTGAAGCTTTCTTT. It specifies CAWSPRGPEAFF. Supplemented by reference TRBV30 and TRBJ1-1, the full variable domain reads SQTIHQWPATLVQPVGSPLSLECTVEGTSNPNLYWYRQAAGRGLQLLFYSVGIGQISSEVPQNLSASRPQDRQFILSSKKLLLSDSGFYLCAWSPRGPEAFFGQGTRLTVV.

This clone has only one observation. The gene calls are TRBV4-1 and TRBJ2-7; a possible D gene is TRBD2 (6 bases). The ends were cut back, 3 bases at V and 1 base at J, with 13 bases in the middle. Germline lookup yields CDR1 MGHRA and CDR2 YSYEKL. The length of the CDR3 is 15 residues. CDR3 bases: TGCGCCAGCAGCCAGCCAGGGACTTTTTCCTACGAGCAGTACTTC. The encoded protein is CASSQPGTFSYEQYF.

V and J are TRBV19 and TRBJ2-7; D remains unclear. The ends were cut back, 7 bases at V and 1 base at J, with 14 bases in the middle. Germline CDR1 is LNHDA and CDR2 is SQIVND (reference sequence). CDR3 length: 14 residues. CDR3 nucleotide sequence: TGTGCCAGTAAGGGTACACCAGCTTCCTACGAGCAGTACTTC. Translation gives CASKGTPASYEQYF. The full variable domain, completed using reference TRBV19 and TRBJ2-7, is DGGITQSPKYLFRKEGQNVTLSCEQNLNHDAMYWYRQDPGQGLRLIYYSQIVNDFQKGDIAEGYSVSREKKESFPLTVTSAQKNPTAFYLCASKGTPASYEQYFGPGTRLTVT.

V and J are TRBV19 and TRBJ1-2; TRBD1 is a possible D gene (6 bases). The CDR3 length is 12 residues. Trimming removed 6 bases from V and 6 bases from J, with 11 bases in between. CDR1 is LNHDA and CDR2 is SQIVND in the germline V gene (reference sequence). The CDR3 loop is CASSGGWDGYTF. The CDR3 bases are TGTGCCAGTAGCGGGGGCTGGGATGGCTACACCTTC.

The rearrangement uses TRBV6-1 and TRBJ2-1; 8 nucleotides agree with TRBD2. V trimming: 4 bases; J trimming: 1 base; junction bases outside the gene matches: 12. The CDR3 sequence is 18 residues long. Per germline, CDR1 MNHNS and CDR2 SASEGT. The CDR3 DNA reads as TGTGCCAGCAGTGGGCCCAAACTTAGCGGGAAATCCTACAATGAGCAGTTCTTC. It yields the protein CASSGPKLSGKSYNEQFF.

In nucleotides, the CDR3 is TGTGCCAGCAGGACAGGGCCTGGAAACACCATATATTTT. Protein: CASRTGPGNTIYF. The chain has TRBV6-5 and TRBJ1-3; 7 bases line up with TRBD1. Germline CDR1 MNHEY, CDR2 SVGAGI. Trimming took 6 bases from V and 2 from J; bases not matched to a gene: 1. This CDR3 is 13 amino acids long.

This chain joins TRBV18 and TRBJ2-7; 8 bases match TRBD2. CDR3 length: 15 amino acids. The germline CDR1 and CDR2 sequences are KGHSH and LQKENI. Trimming removed 6 bases from V and 0 bases from J; junction bases left unmatched: 7. CDR3 DNA sequence: TGTGCCAGCTCCCAATCGGGGGGGCCCTCCTACGAGCAGTACTTC. It codes for CASSQSGGPSYEQYF.

V is TRBV24-1 and J is TRBJ2-1; D possibly corresponds to TRBD2 (5 bases). The CDR3 is 12 amino acids. V was trimmed by 4 bases and J by 10 bases, leaving 10 bases between them. Germline V gene data show CDR1 as KGHDR and CDR2 as SFDVKD. The CDR3 is CATSDPGSEQFF. In nucleotides, the CDR3 is TGTGCCACCAGTGACCCGGGATCCGAGCAGTTCTTC.

V and J are TRBV18 and TRBJ2-2, with unresolved D. The CDR3 is 15 residues long. The germline gives CDR1 KGHSH, CDR2 LQKENI. V gave up 5 bases and J gave up 1 base, with 11 bases separating them. Here the CDR3 reads CASSFLALNTGELFF. In DNA form, the CDR3 reads TGTGCCAGCTCATTCCTGGCTCTGAACACCGGGGAGCTGTTTTTT.